Each of the 23 T cell receptor beta chains below was sequenced from the same sample in a study of blood T cell repertoires in COVID-19. Sequencing used immunoSEQ multiplex PCR; TCRdb keeps in-frame clones, though not all of them. The sample contains tens of thousands of clones, just under 80% of which appear only once. The specimen sequenced was peripheral blood. Every receptor here comes from a man in his 70s with COVID-19, enrolled during active disease.

The chain joins TRBV5-5 to TRBJ1-1, with 9 bases identical to TRBD1. This CDR3 has 15 residues. The junction had 16 bases not matched to a gene; V was cut back by 5 bases and J by 11 bases. Germline CDR1 and CDR2: SGHKS and YYEKEE (reference sequence). CDR3 in amino acids: CASRPTGGEAAGAFF. The DNA for the CDR3 is TGTGCCAGCAGGCCCACAGGGGGCGAAGCCGCGGGGGCTTTCTTT.

The chain couples TRBV9 to TRBJ2-3; 11 nucleotides agree with TRBD2. Trimming took 0 bases from V and 3 from J; bases not matched to a gene: 9. Germline CDR1 is SGDLS and CDR2 is YYNGEE. CDR3 length: 18 amino acids. CDR3 protein: CASSVAASSGGLTDTQYF. CDR3 DNA sequence: TGTGCCAGCAGCGTAGCGGCTTCTAGCGGGGGGTTGACAGATACGCAGTATTTT.

The V call is TRBV6-2 or TRBV6-3, the J call TRBJ1-1; perhaps TRBD1 as D (5 bases). Germline-derived CDR1 and CDR2 are MNHEY and SVGEGT. The ends were cut back, 5 bases at V and 11 bases at J, with 18 bases in the middle. This CDR3 contains 13 residues. CDR3 loop: CASSGHLAPEAFF. In DNA form, the CDR3 reads TGTGCCAGCAGTGGACATCTCGCCCCAGAGGCTTTCTTT.

The chain joins TRBV10-3 to TRBJ1-1; the D gene is possibly TRBD1 (5 bases). The CDR3 is made up of 17 amino acids. V lost 0 bases to trimming and J lost 0 bases, with 14 bases between them. Germline lookup yields CDR1 ENHRY and CDR2 SYGVKD. The CDR3 DNA reads as TGTGCCATCAGTGAGTCGCGGGGTTTGGGGGTGAACACTGAAGCTTTCTTT. Translating it yields CAISESRGLGVNTEAFF.

The genes are TRBV7-3 and TRBJ2-1; TRBD2 matches at 10 bases. Germline V gene sequence: CDR1 SGHTA, CDR2 FQGTGA. Trimming took 8 bases from V and 1 from J; bases not matched to a gene: 5. The CDR3 contains 15 residues. In nucleotides, the CDR3 is TGTGCCAGCCGCGCTAGCGGGGGTTCCTACAATGAGCAGTTCTTC. This sequence encodes CASRASGGSYNEQFF.

In this sample, this clone turned up a few times. The junction departs from the called germline gene at one end, perhaps through a read error. The chain recombines TRBV2 with TRBJ2-7, with 7 bases matching TRBD1. The CDR3 runs 13 residues. Germline CDR1 and CDR2: SNHLY and FYNNEI. The CDR3 DNA sequence: TGTGCCAGCCGTGACAGGGTCTCCTACGAGCAGTACTTC. Protein: CASRDRVSYEQYF.

This rearrangement joins TRBV30 to TRBJ2-5, with D uncertain. V lost 5 bases and J lost 2, with 9 bases in between. The germline gives CDR1 GTSNPN, CDR2 SVGIG (reference sequence). The CDR3 sequence is 12 residues long. The CDR3 spells CAWEDSQETQYF. For the CDR3, the DNA is TGTGCCTGGGAAGACTCTCAAGAGACCCAGTACTTC.

V gene TRBV19 combines with J gene TRBJ2-5, with 13 bases matching TRBD2. In germline, CDR1 is LNHDA, CDR2 SQIVND (reference sequence). The CDR3 length is 15 residues. Unmatched junction bases numbered 4, after V lost 6 bases and J lost 3 bases. The CDR3 loop is CASSRGTSGKETQYF. CDR3 sequence (DNA): TGTGCCAGTAGCCGAGGGACTAGCGGGAAAGAGACCCAGTACTTC.

This clone was observed a single time. Other DNA sequences in the sample encode the same CDR3. The chain uses TRBV28 and TRBJ2-7, with D tentatively TRBD1 (6 bases). Germline CDR1 is MDHEN and CDR2 is SYDVKM. V lost 6 bases to trimming and J lost 1 base, with 10 bases between them. The CDR3 is 13 amino acids. The CDR3 sequence is CASSPGQSYEQYF. In DNA form, the CDR3 reads TGTGCCAGCAGCCCTGGACAGTCCTACGAGCAGTACTTC.

The chain links TRBV4-3 to TRBJ2-7; 7 bases map to TRBD2. V shed 0 bases, J shed 3 bases, and the junction held 2 bases outside the gene matches. Germline V gene sequence: CDR1 LGHNA, CDR2 YSLEER. This CDR3 is built from 14 residues. CDR3 in DNA: TGCGCCAGCAGCCAAGAATCGGGGGGCTACGAGCAGTACTTC. Its protein product is CASSQESGGYEQYF.

This clone was seen more than once but under ten times. V is TRBV19 and J is TRBJ2-5, with 8 bases fitting TRBD1. The trim removed 7 bases at V and 3 bases at J, leaving 4 bases unmatched. Germline V lookup: CDR1 LNHDA, CDR2 SQIVND (reference sequence). The CDR3 extends over 13 amino acids. The CDR3 DNA follows: TGTGCCAGTATCCAGGGGGCTGAAGAGACCCAGTACTTC. Protein product: CASIQGAEETQYF. Looking up the rest from reference TRBV19 and TRBJ2-5 gives the full variable domain: DGGITQSPKYLFRKEGQNVTLSCEQNLNHDAMYWYRQDPGQGLRLIYYSQIVNDFQKGDIAEGYSVSREKKESFPLTVTSAQKNPTAFYLCASIQGAEETQYFGPGTRLLVL.

V is TRBV27 and J is TRBJ1-5; D might be TRBD1 (6 bases). This CDR3 contains 13 residues. Germline V gene lookup returns CDR1 MNHEY and CDR2 SMNVEV (reference sequence). V gave up 6 bases and J gave up 5 bases, with 11 bases separating them. The CDR3 protein is CASSEQGHQPQHF. The CDR3 DNA reads TGTGCCAGCAGCGAACAGGGTCATCAGCCCCAGCATTTT.

Here the CDR3 reads CASSLGEGGTYEQYF. Written as DNA, the CDR3 is TGCGCCAGCAGCTTGGGTGAGGGAGGAACCTACGAGCAGTACTTC. The chain recombines TRBV5-1 with TRBJ2-7; possible D gene TRBD2, 6 bases. The germline V gene encodes CDR1 SGHRS and CDR2 YFSETQ. The CDR3 contains 15 residues. V shed 0 bases and J shed 2 bases, with 12 bases lying between them.

This chain uses TRBV3-1 (or the pseudogene TRBV3-2) with TRBJ2-3, with 9 bases aligning to TRBD1. The CDR3 covers 16 residues. The junction had 9 bases not matched to a gene; V was cut back by 4 bases and J by 4 bases. The germline V gene encodes CDR1 LGHDT and CDR2 YNNKEL (reference sequence). In nucleotides, the CDR3 is TGTGCCAGCAGCCCGAGGTCCCGGGACAGGGCAGATACGCAGTATTTT. As protein: CASSPRSRDRADTQYF.

This rearrangement joins TRBV7-2 to TRBJ2-7; D possibly corresponds to TRBD1 (5 bases). The CDR3 length is 13 residues. Deletions cut 1 base from V and 3 bases from J, with 7 bases between. Germline-derived CDR1 and CDR2 are SGHTA and FQGNSA. CDR3 sequence: CASSLGGHYEQYF. The CDR3 DNA follows: TGTGCCAGCAGCTTAGGGGGCCACTACGAGCAGTACTTC. Variable domain in full (rest from reference TRBV7-2 and TRBJ2-7): GAGVSQSPSNKVTEKGKDVELRCDPISGHTALYWYRQSLGQGLEFLIYFQGNSAPDKSGLPSDRFSAERTGGSVSTLTIQRTQQEDSAVYLCASSLGGHYEQYFGPGTRLTVT.

This clone was seen repeatedly, ten times or more. This chain links TRBV11-2 with TRBJ2-7, with D hard to call. The CDR3 is 13 residues long. CDR1 SGHAT and CDR2 FQNNGV come from the germline V gene. V shed 1 base and J shed 9 bases, with 13 bases lying between them. As DNA, the CDR3 is TGTGCCAGCAGCTTAGTAGCCAGTTCGGTGCAGTACTTC. Its protein is CASSLVASSVQYF.

The chain couples TRBV7-2 to TRBJ1-2, with 9 bases that match TRBD1. The CDR3 is 15 amino acids. CDR1 and CDR2 from the germline V gene are SGHTA and FQGNSA. V lost 3 bases to trimming and J lost 2 bases; unmatched junction nucleotides: 4. CDR3 DNA sequence: TGTGCCAGCAGCTTCACAGGGGGCAGCAACTATGGCTACACCTTC. It specifies CASSFTGGSNYGYTF.

This clone has only a few counts. The chain combines TRBV7-9 with TRBJ2-7, with 8 bases lining up with TRBD1. Losses at the gene ends were 5 bases for V and 2 bases for J; bases not matched to a gene: 5. Germline V gene lookup returns CDR1 SEHNR and CDR2 FQNEAQ (reference sequence). The CDR3 is 14 amino acids. CDR3 DNA sequence: TGTGCCAGCAGCCCCTGGGACAGGACCTACGAGCAGTACTTC. Protein product: CASSPWDRTYEQYF. The variable domain in full, with the rest retrieved from reference TRBV7-9 and TRBJ2-7, is DTGVSQNPRHKITKRGQNVTFRCDPISEHNRLYWYRQTLGQGPEFLTYFQNEAQLEKSRLLSDRFSAERPKGSFSTLEIQRTEQGDSAMYLCASSPWDRTYEQYFGPGTRLTVT.

This clone was counted once. The chain carries TRBV6-5 and TRBJ2-5; TRBD2 matches at 12 bases. The CDR3 extends over 15 amino acids. Germline CDR1 and CDR2: MNHEY and SVGAGI. The V segment lost 6 bases and the J segment 5 bases; nucleotides outside the gene matches: 7. In nucleotides, the CDR3 is TGTGCCAGCAGGCCCAGACTAGCGGGAGTTGAGACCCAGTACTTC. Protein sequence: CASRPRLAGVETQYF.

The J gene is TRBJ1-5, the V gene TRBV19; D remains ambiguous. Trimming took 10 bases from V and 5 from J, leaving 18 bases between them. Germline lookup yields CDR1 LNHDA and CDR2 SQIVND (reference sequence). There are 14 residues in the CDR3. The CDR3 reads CAIATYGVDQPQHF. The CDR3 DNA sequence: TGTGCCATTGCGACTTACGGTGTCGATCAGCCCCAGCATTTT. Using reference TRBV19 and TRBJ1-5 for the parts outside the CDR3, the full variable domain is DGGITQSPKYLFRKEGQNVTLSCEQNLNHDAMYWYRQDPGQGLRLIYYSQIVNDFQKGDIAEGYSVSREKKESFPLTVTSAQKNPTAFYLCAIATYGVDQPQHFGDGTRLSIL.

The rearrangement uses TRBV19 and TRBJ2-1; possibly TRBD2 for D (6 bases). CDR1 and CDR2 (germline): LNHDA, SQIVND (reference sequence). Trimming removed 7 bases from V and 9 bases from J, with 19 bases in between. The CDR3 runs to 14 residues. CDR3 sequence (DNA): TGTGCCAGTAACCCGTTCGGGAGCCTCGGTGAGCAGTTCTTC. Its protein is CASNPFGSLGEQFF. The whole variable domain, filled in from reference TRBV19 and TRBJ2-1, reads DGGITQSPKYLFRKEGQNVTLSCEQNLNHDAMYWYRQDPGQGLRLIYYSQIVNDFQKGDIAEGYSVSREKKESFPLTVTSAQKNPTAFYLCASNPFGSLGEQFFGPGTRLTVL.

This chain uses TRBV5-1 with TRBJ2-7; 9 bases are shared with TRBD1. Germline CDR1 SGHRS, CDR2 YFSETQ. The V and J ends lost 3 bases and 6 bases, in that order; junction bases with no gene match: 13. The CDR3 runs to 16 residues. In DNA, the CDR3 is TGCGCCAGCAGCTCGGGACAGGGAGTCGTCGTTGGCGAGCAGTACTTC. This codes for CASSSGQGVVVGEQYF. The whole variable domain, filled in from reference TRBV5-1 and TRBJ2-7, reads KAGVTQTPRYLIKTRGQQVTLSCSPISGHRSVSWYQQTPGQGLQFLFEYFSETQRNKGNFPGRFSGRQFSNSRSEMNVSTLELGDSALYLCASSSGQGVVVGEQYFGPGTRLTVT.

The V gene is TRBV7-9, the J gene TRBJ2-7, with 9 bases aligning to TRBD2. The CDR3 is made up of 16 amino acids. Germline CDR1 reads SEHNR; CDR2 reads FQNEAQ (reference sequence). J lost 6 bases, V lost 3 bases, and 12 bases had no gene match. CDR3 nucleotide sequence: TGTGCCAGCAGCTTCGCCAGCGGGCTAGCGGGATTCGAGCAGTACTTC. Its translation is CASSFASGLAGFEQYF. Complete variable domain (other parts from reference TRBV7-9 and TRBJ2-7): DTGVSQNPRHKITKRGQNVTFRCDPISEHNRLYWYRQTLGQGPEFLTYFQNEAQLEKSRLLSDRFSAERPKGSFSTLEIQRTEQGDSAMYLCASSFASGLAGFEQYFGPGTRLTVT.